This is a list of T cell receptor beta chains from one sample in a study of beta chain features in type 1 diabetes. The assay was immunoSEQ multiplex PCR, and TCRdb's table has in-frame clones only and misses some. The sample comprises some 240,000 clones, more than 15% of which are singletons, and 0.065% to 0.095% rests with the top ten. Input material: naive CD4+ T cells from blood. These receptors all stem from a man aged 25-45 years with type 1 diabetes. Both conserved end residues are part of each CDR3. Each record gives: D gene, V gene, clone size, J gene, CDR3 DNA, CDR3 protein. The D gene is left open where the match is weak. Some rows mark clone size as missing; the rest say once, few, many or name a class of expanded clone.

TRBD2	TRBV18	few	TRBJ2-1	TGTGCCAGCTCACTCCTAGCGGGAGTCTACAATGAGCAGTTCTTC	CASSLLAGVYNEQFF
-	TRBV5-1	-	TRBJ2-7	TGCGCCAGCAGCTTCTCACAGGGACTGGTCTTC	CASSFSQGLVF
-	TRBV29-1	few	TRBJ2-1	TGCAGCGTCCGCAGGGAGAATGAGCAGTTCTTC	CSVRRENEQFF
-	TRBV4-1	-	TRBJ1-3	TGCGCCAGCAGCCAAGATAGGGAAGCTGGAAACACCATATATTTT	CASSQDREAGNTIYF
TRBD2	TRBV4-1	few	TRBJ2-7	TGCGCCAGCAGCCTCCTAGCGGTCGGCTACGAGCAGTACTTC	CASSLLAVGYEQYF
-	TRBV25-1	-	TRBJ2-6	TGTGCCAGCAGTGAGACGGTTGCTCTGGGGGCCAACGTCCTGACTTTC	CASSETVALGANVLTF
-	TRBV30	-	TRBJ1-1	TGTGCCTGGAGTAAGACCTCGAACACTGAAGCTTTCTTT	CAWSKTSNTEAFF
-	TRBV30	few	TRBJ1-1	TGTGCCTGGAGCCCCGGGACAGAAGCTTTCTTT	CAWSPGTEAFF
-	TRBV6-1	few	TRBJ2-7	TGTGCCAGCAGTGAACTGGGATACGAGCAGTACTTC	CASSELGYEQYF
-	TRBV25-1	-	TRBJ2-4	TGTGCCAGCAGCGACAGGACCGTAGCCAAAAACATTCAGTACTTC	CASSDRTVAKNIQYF
TRBD2	TRBV9	few	TRBJ2-5	TGTGCCAGCAATCGGCCGGGGGGAGAGACCCAGTACTTC	CASNRPGGETQYF
-	TRBV7-2	few	TRBJ2-3	TGTGCCAGCAGCTCTTACGCTCGGACAGATACGCAGTATTTT	CASSSYARTDTQYF
-	TRBV30	few	TRBJ2-7	TGTGCCTGGACCCCAGGGGCCTTGGGCTACGAGCAGTACTTC	CAWTPGALGYEQYF
-	TRBV20-1	few	TRBJ2-7	TGCAGTGCTAGCTACTACGAGCAGTACTTC	CSASYYEQYF
-	TRBV4-1	few	TRBJ2-5	TGCGCCAGCAGCCAAGGTGTTTTAGAGACCCAGTACTTC	CASSQGVLETQYF
TRBD1	TRBV27	-	TRBJ2-3	TGTGCCAGCTCTTTATCAGGGGGTTGGACAGATACGCAGTATTTT	CASSLSGGWTDTQYF
TRBD2	TRBV9	-	TRBJ2-3	TGTGCCAGCAGCGCCCCGGGACTAGAGGGACTCACAGATACGCAGTATTTT	CASSAPGLEGLTDTQYF
TRBD1	TRBV4-1	few	TRBJ2-7	TGCGCCAGCAGCCAAGAACGCGCTATAAATCAGGGGGTGGGGAGCTCCTACGAGCAGTACTTC	CASSQERAINQGVGSSYEQYF
-	TRBV4-1	few	TRBJ2-4	TGCGCCAGCAGCCAAGAATGGGTGCAAAACATTCAGTACTTC	CASSQEWVQNIQYF
TRBD2	TRBV27	few	TRBJ2-1	TGTGCCAGCAGTGTAGCGGGAGCGTCCTACAATGAGCAGTTCTTC	CASSVAGASYNEQFF
TRBD1	TRBV10-3	-	TRBJ2-5	TGTGCCATCAGTGTTAGGTTTGGACAGGCGCAAGAGACCCAGTACTTC	CAISVRFGQAQETQYF
TRBD1	TRBV4-3	few	TRBJ2-7	TGCGCCAGCAGCCAAACAGGGGACTACGAGCAGTACTTC	CASSQTGDYEQYF
-	TRBV7-9	-	TRBJ2-2	TGTGCCAGCAGCTTATACGGGTTCGCGAACACCGGGGAGCTGTTTTTT	CASSLYGFANTGELFF
-	TRBV27	-	TRBJ1-2	TGTGCCAGCAGTTTATGGGCCGGGGACTATGGCTACACCTTC	CASSLWAGDYGYTF
TRBD2	TRBV18	few	TRBJ2-2	TGTGCCAGCTCCCAGACGAGCGGGATTACCGGGGAGCTGTTTTTT	CASSQTSGITGELFF
-	TRBV4-2	few	TRBJ2-3	TGTGCCAGCAGCCAAGATCTTCCCCGAGATACGCAGTATTTT	CASSQDLPRDTQYF
TRBD1	TRBV9	-	TRBJ2-7	TGTGCCAGCAGCGTAGCGGGACAGAGCTACTACGAGCAGTACTTC	CASSVAGQSYYEQYF
-	TRBV29-1	few	TRBJ1-4	TGCAGCGTTGAAGGAGACAGATATAATGAAAAACTGTTTTTT	CSVEGDRYNEKLFF
TRBD2	TRBV7-9	-	TRBJ2-3	TGTGCCAGCAGCTCTTTAGCGGGGGGAAGCACAGATACGCAGTATTTT	CASSSLAGGSTDTQYF
-	TRBV29-1	few	TRBJ1-1	TGCAGCGTTGAAGTCGGCCAGAGAGGCACTGAAGCTTTCTTT	CSVEVGQRGTEAFF
-	TRBV6-1	-	TRBJ2-5	TGTGCCAGCAGTCCGACTCAGGTGTACCAAGAGACCCAGTACTTC	CASSPTQVYQETQYF
-	TRBV5-4	few	TRBJ2-5	TGTGCCAGCAGCTTGGTAGGGGTCGAGACCCAGTACTTC	CASSLVGVETQYF
TRBD1	TRBV11-1	few	TRBJ2-7	TGTGCCAGCAGCCACAGGGGGTCCTCCTACGAGCAGTACTTC	CASSHRGSSYEQYF
TRBD1	TRBV15	-	TRBJ2-7	TGTGCCACCAGCAGGGCCGGGACAGGGGGCTACGAGCAGTACTTC	CATSRAGTGGYEQYF
TRBD2	TRBV23-1	-	TRBJ2-1	TGCGCCAGCAGTCAATCGGGAGGGGATGAGCAGTTCTTC	CASSQSGGDEQFF
-	TRBV30	few	TRBJ1-1	TGTGCCTGGAGTCGGCAGGAAAGGACTGAAGCTTTCTTT	CAWSRQERTEAFF
-	TRBV23-1	few	TRBJ2-5	TGCGCCAGCAGTCAGACAACGGGTCGGGCCAAGACCCAGTACTTC	CASSQTTGRAKTQYF
-	TRBV29-1	-	TRBJ2-3	TGCAGCGTTGAAAGGCGGGGCACAGATACGCAGTATTTT	CSVERRGTDTQYF
-	TRBV30	-	TRBJ2-2	TGTGCCTGGAGGAGGGGCTCGAACACCGGGGAGCTGTTTTTT	CAWRRGSNTGELFF
-	TRBV29-1	-	TRBJ2-7	TGCAGCGTACTAGAACGCGGGCGCGAGCAGTACTTC	CSVLERGREQYF